These T cell receptor beta chains were read from a single sample in a study of cytomegalovirus exposure and HLA in healthy donors. Sequenced by immunoSEQ multiplex PCR; TCRdb stores in-frame clones only, minus some. Here the sample spans some 210,000 clones, approximately 83% being singletons. Material: PBMCs. The receptors were sampled from a woman between 45 and 60 years old in good health and CMV-seropositive. Both conserved end residues are part of each CDR3. Each record gives: CDR3 DNA, CDR3 protein, D gene, J gene, clone size, V gene. A D gene is named only where the DNA matches it firmly. For some rows the clone size is stated as once, few or many, or as a class when expanded; others skip it.

CDR3nt: TGTGCCAGCAGTGAAGTAGGTCAGGGAACTGCGGGCTACACCTTC; CDR3aa: CASSEVGQGTAGYTF; d_gene: -; j_gene: TRBJ1-2; abundance: -; v_gene: TRBV6-1
CDR3nt: TGTGCCAGCAGTGACACCTATAATCAGCCCCAGCATTTT; CDR3aa: CASSDTYNQPQHF; d_gene: -; j_gene: TRBJ1-5; abundance: -; v_gene: TRBV6-4
CDR3nt: TGCGCCAGCAGCCAAGACCCCTACCTAGCGGGGGGGGAGCTCTACGAGCAGTACTTC; CDR3aa: CASSQDPYLAGGELYEQYF; d_gene: TRBD2; j_gene: TRBJ2-7; abundance: -; v_gene: TRBV4-3
CDR3nt: TGTGCCAGTAGAAACGGAGCGGGCAGCCTCTATGGCTACACCTTC; CDR3aa: CASRNGAGSLYGYTF; d_gene: -; j_gene: TRBJ1-2; abundance: -; v_gene: TRBV19
CDR3nt: TGCGCCAGCAGCCAAGATAGAGAAGGGACTGGAAGCACCATATATTTT; CDR3aa: CASSQDREGTGSTIYF; d_gene: -; j_gene: TRBJ1-3; abundance: once; v_gene: TRBV4-3
CDR3nt: TGCGCCACCATGGTCGGGGTTGCTCAGCCCCAGCATTTT; CDR3aa: CATMVGVAQPQHF; d_gene: -; j_gene: TRBJ1-5; abundance: -; v_gene: TRBV10-2
CDR3nt: TGTGCCAGCAGCCGTAACAGGGGCCAAGAGACCCAGTACTTC; CDR3aa: CASSRNRGQETQYF; d_gene: TRBD1; j_gene: TRBJ2-5; abundance: -; v_gene: TRBV14
CDR3nt: TGCGCCAGCGGACAGGGGATGTCCACTGAAGCTTTCTTT; CDR3aa: CASGQGMSTEAFF; d_gene: TRBD1; j_gene: TRBJ1-1; abundance: -; v_gene: TRBV5-1
CDR3nt: TGTGCCAGAGGACAGACTAAGATTGAAGCTTTCTTT; CDR3aa: CARGQTKIEAFF; d_gene: -; j_gene: TRBJ1-1; abundance: -; v_gene: TRBV2
CDR3nt: TGTGCCAGCTCACCACTCCCGGACAGGGGGATATGGAGCGCCTTC; CDR3aa: CASSPLPDRGIWSAF; d_gene: TRBD1; j_gene: TRBJ1-2; abundance: -; v_gene: TRBV18
CDR3nt: TGTGCCAGCCGACGGGACTACCGCACAGATACGCAGTATTTT; CDR3aa: CASRRDYRTDTQYF; d_gene: TRBD2; j_gene: TRBJ2-3; abundance: -; v_gene: TRBV27
CDR3nt: TGTGCCAGCAGCCCGGGACAGGGAGAAGCTTTCTTT; CDR3aa: CASSPGQGEAFF; d_gene: TRBD1; j_gene: TRBJ1-1; abundance: -; v_gene: TRBV11-1
CDR3nt: TGTGCCAGCAGCCCCCGTTCCGACGGAGAGAGGTGGCATTTT; CDR3aa: CASSPRSDGERWHF; d_gene: -; j_gene: TRBJ1-5; abundance: -; v_gene: TRBV7-2
CDR3nt: TGTTCCAGCAGCTTGGGCCAGGGTTACGAGCAGTACTTC; CDR3aa: CSSSLGQGYEQYF; d_gene: -; j_gene: TRBJ2-7; abundance: -; v_gene: TRBV7-9
CDR3nt: TGTGCCAGCAGGCCAATTGACAGAAGTAATGAAAAACTGTTTTTT; CDR3aa: CASRPIDRSNEKLFF; d_gene: -; j_gene: TRBJ1-4; abundance: -; v_gene: TRBV6-5
CDR3nt: TGTGCCAGCCGAAACGGGACAGGGCAAAACTACGAGCAGTACTTC; CDR3aa: CASRNGTGQNYEQYF; d_gene: TRBD1; j_gene: TRBJ2-7; abundance: once; v_gene: TRBV7-9
CDR3nt: TGTGCCAGCAGCTTAGATGCTAGCGGCACAGATACGCAGTATTTT; CDR3aa: CASSLDASGTDTQYF; d_gene: -; j_gene: TRBJ2-3; abundance: once; v_gene: TRBV7-2
CDR3nt: TGTGCCAGCTCCCGGGAGGGGGCGGATGGCTACACCTTC; CDR3aa: CASSREGADGYTF; d_gene: TRBD1; j_gene: TRBJ1-2; abundance: -; v_gene: TRBV7-6
CDR3nt: TGCAGCACCATTTGGAGGGACAGGGGAGACACTGAAGCTTTCTTT; CDR3aa: CSTIWRDRGDTEAFF; d_gene: TRBD1; j_gene: TRBJ1-1; abundance: -; v_gene: TRBV29-1
CDR3nt: TGCGCCAGCAGCCTCGATCCCCGGGAACCGAACACCGGGGAGCTGTTTTTT; CDR3aa: CASSLDPREPNTGELFF; d_gene: -; j_gene: TRBJ2-2; abundance: once; v_gene: TRBV4-1
CDR3nt: TGTGCCAGCAGCCCAGCGCGGGGGGGTGGGGAGACCCAGTACTTC; CDR3aa: CASSPARGGGETQYF; d_gene: TRBD2; j_gene: TRBJ2-5; abundance: once; v_gene: TRBV9
CDR3nt: TGTGCCAGCAGCCCGGGACAGGGCAGAAACAATGAGCAGTTCTTC; CDR3aa: CASSPGQGRNNEQFF; d_gene: TRBD1; j_gene: TRBJ2-1; abundance: -; v_gene: TRBV7-9
CDR3nt: TGTGCCGGGAGGAACAGGGGGCTGGTTGGAAACACCATATATTTT; CDR3aa: CAGRNRGLVGNTIYF; d_gene: TRBD1; j_gene: TRBJ1-3; abundance: -; v_gene: TRBV30
CDR3nt: TGTGCCAGCAGTTTAGGGGGCCATTCTTCTGAAAAACTGTTTTTT; CDR3aa: CASSLGGHSSEKLFF; d_gene: -; j_gene: TRBJ1-4; abundance: -; v_gene: TRBV27
CDR3nt: TGTGCCAGCAGTTTGGACAGGGGCAATGAAGCTTTCTTT; CDR3aa: CASSLDRGNEAFF; d_gene: TRBD1; j_gene: TRBJ1-1; abundance: -; v_gene: TRBV6-5
CDR3nt: TGTGCCAGCCATCGAGAGGGGGACAGAAGTCAGCCCCAGCATTTT; CDR3aa: CASHREGDRSQPQHF; d_gene: TRBD1; j_gene: TRBJ1-5; abundance: -; v_gene: TRBV19
CDR3nt: TGTGCCAGCAGCCCCGGGACAGGGAATCAGCCCCAGCATTTT; CDR3aa: CASSPGTGNQPQHF; d_gene: TRBD1; j_gene: TRBJ1-5; abundance: -; v_gene: TRBV7-9
CDR3nt: TGTGCCTGGAGTGTAGGGACAGTTAATTCACCCCTCCACTTT; CDR3aa: CAWSVGTVNSPLHF; d_gene: TRBD1; j_gene: TRBJ1-6; abundance: -; v_gene: TRBV30
CDR3nt: TGTGCCAGCAGTTCAAGAGGTCCTAACACTGAAGCTTTCTTT; CDR3aa: CASSSRGPNTEAFF; d_gene: -; j_gene: TRBJ1-1; abundance: -; v_gene: TRBV27
CDR3nt: TGTGCCAGTAGTATATCAGGGGGCACCTACGAGCAGTACTTC; CDR3aa: CASSISGGTYEQYF; d_gene: TRBD1; j_gene: TRBJ2-7; abundance: -; v_gene: TRBV19
CDR3nt: TGTGCAAGTCGCTTAGCCCCCCCCTGGACAGGGGGGAGGCTAATCGTCGAGACCCAGTACTTC; CDR3aa: CASRLAPPWTGGRLIVETQYF; d_gene: -; j_gene: TRBJ2-5; abundance: few; v_gene: TRBV12-2
CDR3nt: TGTGCCAGCTCACCAGGCGAAGGGGTGAACACTGAAGCTTTCTTT; CDR3aa: CASSPGEGVNTEAFF; d_gene: -; j_gene: TRBJ1-1; abundance: -; v_gene: TRBV18
CDR3nt: TGTGCCAGCAGCTTGGAAGTTCAGGGGTGGAATGAAAAACTGTTTTTT; CDR3aa: CASSLEVQGWNEKLFF; d_gene: -; j_gene: TRBJ1-4; abundance: -; v_gene: TRBV5-5
CDR3nt: TGCGCCAGCAGGACCGGGACACAAAACACTGAAGCTTTCTTT; CDR3aa: CASRTGTQNTEAFF; d_gene: -; j_gene: TRBJ1-1; abundance: few; v_gene: TRBV5-1
CDR3nt: TGTGCCACCAGCAGAGATTTTGGGACAGAAGTCCGTCTTGATGAAAAACTGTTTTTT; CDR3aa: CATSRDFGTEVRLDEKLFF; d_gene: TRBD1; j_gene: TRBJ1-4; abundance: -; v_gene: TRBV15
CDR3nt: TGCGCCAGCAAACGGTCTCCGGCTAATGAAAAACTGTTTTTT; CDR3aa: CASKRSPANEKLFF; d_gene: -; j_gene: TRBJ1-4; abundance: -; v_gene: TRBV5-1
CDR3nt: TGTGCCAGCAGTCCCAGGAGCGGGACAGGGAATGAAAAACTGTTTTTT; CDR3aa: CASSPRSGTGNEKLFF; d_gene: TRBD1; j_gene: TRBJ1-4; abundance: once; v_gene: TRBV11-2
CDR3nt: TGTGCCAGCAGCTTAGCAGGGGGCTCGGCCGGGGAGCTGTTTTTT; CDR3aa: CASSLAGGSAGELFF; d_gene: TRBD1; j_gene: TRBJ2-2; abundance: -; v_gene: TRBV7-9
CDR3nt: TGTGCCTGGGGGACTAGCGGGGGTCAAGAGACCCAGTACTTC; CDR3aa: CAWGTSGGQETQYF; d_gene: TRBD2; j_gene: TRBJ2-5; abundance: -; v_gene: TRBV30
CDR3nt: TGCGCCAGCAGTGATAACAGGGGTGGTCCTGAAGCTTTCTTT; CDR3aa: CASSDNRGGPEAFF; d_gene: TRBD1; j_gene: TRBJ1-1; abundance: few; v_gene: TRBV5-1